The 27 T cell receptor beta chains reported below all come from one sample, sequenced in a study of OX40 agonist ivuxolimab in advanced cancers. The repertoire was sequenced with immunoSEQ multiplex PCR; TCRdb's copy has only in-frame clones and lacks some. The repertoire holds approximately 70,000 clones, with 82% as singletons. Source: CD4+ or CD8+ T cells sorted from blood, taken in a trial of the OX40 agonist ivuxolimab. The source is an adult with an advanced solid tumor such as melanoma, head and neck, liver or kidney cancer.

The CDR3 bases are TGTGCCACCAGCAGAGATTACAGCGGGAGTGGGGAGCAGTACTTC. This encodes CATSRDYSGSGEQYF. The chain employs TRBV15 and TRBJ2-7; TRBD2 matches at 8 bases. The germline CDR1 and CDR2 sequences are LNHNV and YYDKDF (reference sequence). The CDR3 has 15 residues. The V and J ends lost 0 bases and 7 bases, in that order; junction bases with no gene match: 8.

CDR3 bases: TGCAGCGTACAGACAGGGAGAGAAGCTTTCTTT. Encoded protein: CSVQTGREAFF. This chain connects TRBV29-1 to TRBJ1-1; TRBD1 matches 7 bases. CDR1 and CDR2 from the germline V gene are SQVTM and ANQGSEA. With V trimmed by 6 bases and J by 8 bases, 6 bases remained unmatched. The length of the CDR3 is 11 residues.

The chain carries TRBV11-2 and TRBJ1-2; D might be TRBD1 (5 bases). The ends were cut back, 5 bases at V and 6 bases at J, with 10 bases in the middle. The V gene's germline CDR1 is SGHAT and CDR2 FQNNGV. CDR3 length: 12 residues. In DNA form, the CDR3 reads TGTGCCAGCAGCATACTCAGGGATGGCTACACCTTC. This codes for CASSILRDGYTF. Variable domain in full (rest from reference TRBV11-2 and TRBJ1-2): EAGVAQSPRYKIIEKRQSVAFWCNPISGHATLYWYQQILGQGPKLLIQFQNNGVVDDSQLPKDRFSAERLKGVDSTLKIQPAKLEDSAVYLCASSILRDGYTFGSGTRLTVV.

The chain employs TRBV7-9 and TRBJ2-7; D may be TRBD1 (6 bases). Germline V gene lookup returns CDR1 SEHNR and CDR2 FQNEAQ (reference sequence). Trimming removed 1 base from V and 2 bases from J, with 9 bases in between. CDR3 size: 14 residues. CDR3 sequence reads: CASSLVQGAYEQYV. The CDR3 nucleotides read TGTGCCAGCAGCTTAGTACAGGGTGCCTACGAGCAGTACGTC.

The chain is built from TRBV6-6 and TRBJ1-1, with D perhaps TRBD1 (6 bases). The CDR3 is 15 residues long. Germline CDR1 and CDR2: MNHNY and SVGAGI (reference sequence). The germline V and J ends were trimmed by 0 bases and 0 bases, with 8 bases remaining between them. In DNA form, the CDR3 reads TGTGCCAGCAGTTACTCGGGGACAATGAACACTGAAGCTTTCTTT. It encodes CASSYSGTMNTEAFF.

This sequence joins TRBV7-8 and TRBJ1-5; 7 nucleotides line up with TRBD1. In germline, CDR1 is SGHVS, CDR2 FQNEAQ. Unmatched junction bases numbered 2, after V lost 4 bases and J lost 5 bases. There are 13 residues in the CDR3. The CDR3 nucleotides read TGTGCCAGCAGCTCTCAGGGGGATCAGCCCCAGCATTTT. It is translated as CASSSQGDQPQHF.

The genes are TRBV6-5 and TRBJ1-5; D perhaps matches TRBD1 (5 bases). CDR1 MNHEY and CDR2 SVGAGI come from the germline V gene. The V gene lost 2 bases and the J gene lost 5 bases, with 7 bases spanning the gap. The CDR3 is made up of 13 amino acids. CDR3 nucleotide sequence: TGTGCCAGCAGTTACGAGGGGCATCAGCCCCAGCATTTT. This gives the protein CASSYEGHQPQHF.

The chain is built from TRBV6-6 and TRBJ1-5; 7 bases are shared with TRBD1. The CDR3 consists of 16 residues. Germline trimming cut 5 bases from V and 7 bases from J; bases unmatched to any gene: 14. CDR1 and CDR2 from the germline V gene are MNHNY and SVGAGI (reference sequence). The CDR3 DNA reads TGTGCCAGCAGTAAACAGACTACAGGGGTCAGGCAGCCCCAGCATTTT. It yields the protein CASSKQTTGVRQPQHF.

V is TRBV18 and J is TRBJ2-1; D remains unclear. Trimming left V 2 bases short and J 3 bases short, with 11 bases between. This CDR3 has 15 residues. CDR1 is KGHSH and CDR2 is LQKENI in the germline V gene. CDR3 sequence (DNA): TGTGCCAGCTCACCATGGGTAGGAAACTACAATGAGCAGTTCTTC. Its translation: CASSPWVGNYNEQFF.

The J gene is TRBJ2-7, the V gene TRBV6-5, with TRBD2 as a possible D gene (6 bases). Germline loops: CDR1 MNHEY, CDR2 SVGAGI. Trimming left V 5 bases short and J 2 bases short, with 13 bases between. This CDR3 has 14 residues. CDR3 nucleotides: TGTGCCAGCAGTCCGCCGGGACTCCCCTACGAGCAGTACTTC. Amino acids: CASSPPGLPYEQYF.

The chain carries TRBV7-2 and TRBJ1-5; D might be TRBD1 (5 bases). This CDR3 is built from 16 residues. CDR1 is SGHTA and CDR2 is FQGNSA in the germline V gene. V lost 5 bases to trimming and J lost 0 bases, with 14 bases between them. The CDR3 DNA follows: TGTGCCAGCAGCCGAGGGACGGATTATAGCAATCAGCCCCAGCATTTT. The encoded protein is CASSRGTDYSNQPQHF.

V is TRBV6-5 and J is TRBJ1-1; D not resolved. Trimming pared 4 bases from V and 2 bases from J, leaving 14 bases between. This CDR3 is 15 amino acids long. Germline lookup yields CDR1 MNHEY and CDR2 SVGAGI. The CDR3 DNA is TGTGCCAGCAGTTCGCGTCGGGGTAGAAACACTGAAGCTTTCTTT. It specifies CASSSRRGRNTEAFF.

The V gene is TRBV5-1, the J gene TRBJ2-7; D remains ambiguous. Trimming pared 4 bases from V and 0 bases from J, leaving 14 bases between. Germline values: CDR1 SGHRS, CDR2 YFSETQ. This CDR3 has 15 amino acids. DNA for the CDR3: TGCGCCAGCAGCCCCGACGGGCAGTCCTCCTACGAGCAGTACGTC. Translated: CASSPDGQSSYEQYV.

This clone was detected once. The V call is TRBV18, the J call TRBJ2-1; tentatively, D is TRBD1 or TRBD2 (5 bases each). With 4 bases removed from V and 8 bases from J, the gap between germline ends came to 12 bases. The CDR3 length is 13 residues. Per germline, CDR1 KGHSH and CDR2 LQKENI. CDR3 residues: CASSLTRGDEQFF. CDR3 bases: TGTGCCAGCTCACTAACGCGAGGGGATGAGCAGTTCTTC.

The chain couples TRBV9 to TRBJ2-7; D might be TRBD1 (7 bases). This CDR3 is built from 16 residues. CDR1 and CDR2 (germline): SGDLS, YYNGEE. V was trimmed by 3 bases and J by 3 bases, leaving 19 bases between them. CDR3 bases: TGTGCCAGCAGCGGGAGCCGAGGCAGGGGGGACTACGAGCAGTACTTC. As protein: CASSGSRGRGDYEQYF.

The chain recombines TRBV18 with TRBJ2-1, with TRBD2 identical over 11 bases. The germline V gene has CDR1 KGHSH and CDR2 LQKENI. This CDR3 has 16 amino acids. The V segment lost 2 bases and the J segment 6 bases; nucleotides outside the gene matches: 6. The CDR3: CASSPGVAGGVNEQFF. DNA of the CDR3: TGTGCCAGCTCACCAGGTGTAGCGGGAGGGGTCAATGAGCAGTTCTTC.

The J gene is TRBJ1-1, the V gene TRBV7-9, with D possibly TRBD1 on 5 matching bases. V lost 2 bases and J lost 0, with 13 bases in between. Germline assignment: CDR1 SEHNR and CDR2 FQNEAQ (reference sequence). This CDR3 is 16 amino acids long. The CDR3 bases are TGTGCCAGCAGCTTAATAGGGACCGAGATGAACACTGAAGCTTTCTTT. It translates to CASSLIGTEMNTEAFF.

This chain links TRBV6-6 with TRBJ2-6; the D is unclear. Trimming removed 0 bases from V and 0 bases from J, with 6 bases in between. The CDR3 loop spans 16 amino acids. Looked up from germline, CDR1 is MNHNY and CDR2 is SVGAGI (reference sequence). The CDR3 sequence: CASSYSWVSGANVLTF. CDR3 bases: TGTGCCAGCAGTTACTCTTGGGTCTCTGGGGCCAACGTCCTGACTTTC.

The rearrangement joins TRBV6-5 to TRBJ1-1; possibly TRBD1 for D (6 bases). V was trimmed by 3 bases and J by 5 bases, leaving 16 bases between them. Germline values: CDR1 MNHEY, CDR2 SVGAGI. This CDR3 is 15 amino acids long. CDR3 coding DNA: TGTGCCAGCAGTTATCGGGACACCTCCGGGACTGAAGCTTTCTTT. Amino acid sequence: CASSYRDTSGTEAFF.

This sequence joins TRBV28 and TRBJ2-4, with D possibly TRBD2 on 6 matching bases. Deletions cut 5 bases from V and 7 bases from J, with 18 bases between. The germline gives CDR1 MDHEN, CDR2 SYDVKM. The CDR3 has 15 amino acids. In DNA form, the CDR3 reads TGTGCCAGCAGTGGAGGGGACTCCAAGGGGAACATTCAGTACTTC. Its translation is CASSGGDSKGNIQYF.

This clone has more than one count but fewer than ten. The CDR3 here is CASSGGRGGGETQYF. In DNA, the CDR3 is TGCGCCAGCAGTGGTGGCAGGGGTGGAGGAGAGACCCAGTACTTC. The J gene is TRBJ2-5, the V gene TRBV5-1, with D maybe TRBD1 (6 bases). In germline, CDR1 is SGHRS, CDR2 YFSETQ. The CDR3 extends over 15 amino acids. V was clipped by 5 bases and J by 4 bases, with 18 bases between them.

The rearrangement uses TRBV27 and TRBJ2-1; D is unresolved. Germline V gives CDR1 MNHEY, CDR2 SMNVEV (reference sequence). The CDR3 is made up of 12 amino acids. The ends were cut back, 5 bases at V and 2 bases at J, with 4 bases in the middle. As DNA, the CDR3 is TGTGCCAGCAGTAAGACCTACAATGAGCAGTTCTTC. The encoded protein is CASSKTYNEQFF.

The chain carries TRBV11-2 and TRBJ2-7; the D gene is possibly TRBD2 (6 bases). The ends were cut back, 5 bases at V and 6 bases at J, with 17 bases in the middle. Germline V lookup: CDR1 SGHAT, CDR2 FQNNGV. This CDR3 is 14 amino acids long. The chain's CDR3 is CASSAGLRMVEQYF. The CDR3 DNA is TGTGCCAGCAGCGCGGGACTCCGAATGGTCGAGCAGTACTTC.

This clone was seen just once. The CDR3 sequence: CASSLVQGGGQETQYF. The CDR3 DNA sequence: TGTGCCAGCAGCTTGGTACAGGGTGGGGGCCAAGAGACCCAGTACTTC. The V and J genes are TRBV5-6 and TRBJ2-5, with D possibly being TRBD1 (6 bases). This CDR3 has 16 amino acids. The ends were cut back, 0 bases at V and 1 base at J, with 13 bases in the middle. Germline CDR1 and CDR2: SGHDT and YYEEEE.

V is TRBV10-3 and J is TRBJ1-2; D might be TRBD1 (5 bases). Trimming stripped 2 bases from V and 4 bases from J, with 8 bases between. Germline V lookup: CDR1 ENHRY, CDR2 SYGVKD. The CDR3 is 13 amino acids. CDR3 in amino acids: CAISEDRTYGYTF. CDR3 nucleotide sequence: TGTGCCATCAGTGAGGACAGAACCTATGGCTACACCTTC.

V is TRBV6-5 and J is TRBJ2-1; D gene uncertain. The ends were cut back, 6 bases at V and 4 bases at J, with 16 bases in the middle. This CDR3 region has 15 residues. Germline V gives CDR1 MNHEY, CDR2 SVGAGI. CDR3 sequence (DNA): TGTGCCAGCAGCCGGACGGCAGTACCTTACAATGAGCAGTTCTTC. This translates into CASSRTAVPYNEQFF.

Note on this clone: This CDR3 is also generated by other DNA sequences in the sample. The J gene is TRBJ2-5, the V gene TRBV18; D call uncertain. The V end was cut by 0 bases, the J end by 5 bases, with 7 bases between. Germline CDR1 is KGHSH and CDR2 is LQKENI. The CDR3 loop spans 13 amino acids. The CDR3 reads CASSPPTRETQYF. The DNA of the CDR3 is TGTGCCAGCTCACCACCCACCCGGGAGACCCAGTACTTC.